The 24 T cell receptor beta chains below come from one sample, sequenced in a study of shared clonotypes between healthy human individuals. Using immunoSEQ multiplex PCR, the repertoire was profiled, and TCRdb retains in-frame clones only, with some absent. The sample lists about 1.1 million clones, about 84% occurring once. Sequencing input: memory CD4+ T cells from PBMCs. The subset is: CD45RA-negative fraction. All receptors come from a man between 18 and 35 years old in good health. Some clones in this sample may be carry-over from other donors' samples.

The chain couples TRBV5-1 to TRBJ1-2; the match to TRBD1 covers 9 bases. Looked up from germline, CDR1 is SGHRS and CDR2 is YFSETQ. The V gene end was trimmed by 4 bases and the J gene end by 4 bases; junction bases not matched to a gene: 11. The CDR3 consists of 16 residues. DNA of the CDR3: TGCGCCAGCAGCCTTTACAGGGGGCAGACGGGCTATGGCTACACCTTC. Encoded protein: CASSLYRGQTGYGYTF. Full variable domain (missing parts from reference TRBV5-1 and TRBJ1-2): KAGVTQTPRYLIKTRGQQVTLSCSPISGHRSVSWYQQTPGQGLQFLFEYFSETQRNKGNFPGRFSGRQFSNSRSEMNVSTLELGDSALYLCASSLYRGQTGYGYTFGSGTRLTVV.

J is TRBJ2-2 and V is TRBV9, with 8 bases identical to TRBD2. Germline trimming cut 4 bases from V and 7 bases from J; bases unmatched to any gene: 18. The CDR3 is 18 residues long. Germline CDR1 reads SGDLS; CDR2 reads YYNGEE. The CDR3: CASSPGAGAGVIIGELFF. CDR3 nucleotides: TGTGCCAGCAGCCCCGGGGCGGGAGCGGGAGTGATAATCGGGGAGCTGTTTTTT.

A note on this clone: Different DNA sequences within this sample yield the same CDR3. DNA of the CDR3: TGTGCCAGCAGTGGGGACAGCCAAGAGACCCAGTACTTC. Amino acid sequence: CASSGDSQETQYF. V usage is TRBV2 and J usage is TRBJ2-5, with 7 bases identical to TRBD1. The V segment lost 4 bases and the J segment 1 base; nucleotides outside the gene matches: 0. CDR1 is SNHLY, CDR2 FYNNEI, per germline. The CDR3 covers 13 residues.

Concerning this clone itself: This may stem from a read error, because a much larger clone lies one nucleotide away. The chain combines TRBV5-1 with TRBJ2-1; D unresolved. There are 11 residues in the CDR3. Germline CDR1 and CDR2: SGHRS and YFSETQ. Trimming took off 0 bases at V and 5 bases at J, with 0 bases between the two ends. The CDR3 nucleotides are TGCGCCAGCAGCTTGGACAATGAGCAGTTCTTC. Its protein is CASSLDNEQFF.

This clone was seen only once. This chain's CDR3 is CATSTFGGMGEKLFF. For the CDR3, the DNA is TGTGCCACCAGCACTTTTGGGGGGATGGGCGAAAAACTGTTTTTT. This chain uses TRBV15 with TRBJ1-4; D may be TRBD1 (5 bases). The CDR3 is 15 residues long. Germline CDR1 LNHNV, CDR2 YYDKDF (reference sequence). V was trimmed by 4 bases and J by 8 bases, leaving 17 bases between them.

The J gene is TRBJ1-5, the V gene TRBV19, with D uncertain. The length of the CDR3 is 12 residues. CDR1 is LNHDA and CDR2 is SQIVND in the germline V gene (reference sequence). V dropped 6 bases and J dropped 11 bases, with 14 bases sitting between them. The CDR3 here is CASRDPALSQHF. CDR3 nucleotides: TGTGCCAGTAGAGATCCGGCCCTGTCCCAGCATTTT.

This clone was seen a handful of times. The same CDR3 also results from other DNA sequences found in this sample. The V call is TRBV6-5, the J call TRBJ2-5, with D unresolved. The CDR3 runs to 12 residues. V gave up 5 bases and J gave up 2 bases, with 6 bases separating them. Germline CDR1 reads MNHEY; CDR2 reads SVGAGI. CDR3 DNA: TGTGCCAGCAGTCGACCGCAAGAGACCCAGTACTTC. The encoded protein is CASSRPQETQYF.

V and J are TRBV11-2 and TRBJ1-5, with D uncertain. The CDR3 extends over 13 amino acids. Trimming shortened V by 1 base and J by 5 bases, and 6 bases separated the two germline ends. The germline V gene encodes CDR1 SGHAT and CDR2 FQNNGV. As DNA, the CDR3 is TGTGCCAGCAGCTTAGGCGAGGATCAGCCCCAGCATTTT. This sequence encodes CASSLGEDQPQHF. Complete variable domain (other parts from reference TRBV11-2 and TRBJ1-5): EAGVAQSPRYKIIEKRQSVAFWCNPISGHATLYWYQQILGQGPKLLIQFQNNGVVDDSQLPKDRFSAERLKGVDSTLKIQPAKLEDSAVYLCASSLGEDQPQHFGDGTRLSIL.

The V call is TRBV9, the J call TRBJ1-1; 8 nucleotides line up with TRBD1. Trimming cost V 4 bases and J 0 bases; bases outside gene matches: 8. There are 16 residues in the CDR3. The germline V gene encodes CDR1 SGDLS and CDR2 YYNGEE. In DNA form, the CDR3 reads TGTGCCAGCAGCCCCCAGGGGGCAGGGCTGAACACTGAAGCTTTCTTT. It codes for CASSPQGAGLNTEAFF.

The rearrangement links TRBV21-1 to TRBJ1-5. TRBV21-1 is an annotated pseudogene. The CDR3 is 15 residues long. The CDR3 region is CASSNWGAGVQPQHF. Here the CDR3 DNA reads TGTGCCAGCAGCAATTGGGGGGCTGGGGTTCAGCCCCAGCATTTT.

The chain combines TRBV5-1 with TRBJ2-5, with a tentative D call TRBD2 (6 bases). The CDR3 runs 12 residues. The germline V and J ends were trimmed by 4 bases and 5 bases, with 9 bases remaining between them. The V gene's germline CDR1 is SGHRS and CDR2 YFSETQ. CDR3 loop: CASSPEGETQYF. The CDR3 region has the DNA TGCGCCAGCAGCCCGGAGGGCGAGACCCAGTACTTC.

This sequence joins TRBV5-1 and TRBJ2-2, with a tentative D call TRBD2 (5 bases). In germline, CDR1 is SGHRS, CDR2 YFSETQ. V was clipped by 2 bases and J by 0 bases, with 8 bases between them. The CDR3 extends over 15 amino acids. Here the CDR3 reads CASSLPGSNTGELFF. DNA of the CDR3: TGCGCCAGCAGCTTACCGGGATCGAACACCGGGGAGCTGTTTTTT.

This clone was observed many times. The sample holds other DNA sequences that translate to the same CDR3. J is TRBJ1-1 and V is TRBV18, with D unclear. Germline CDR1 KGHSH, CDR2 LQKENI. The CDR3 totals 14 residues. V gave up 3 bases and J gave up 2 bases, with 10 bases separating them. The CDR3 loop reads CASSPLDGNTEAFF. CDR3 coding DNA: TGTGCCAGCTCACCGTTAGACGGTAACACTGAAGCTTTCTTT.

The gene calls are TRBV28 and TRBJ1-2; TRBD1 matches 10 bases. The length of the CDR3 is 15 residues. The germline V gene encodes CDR1 MDHEN and CDR2 SYDVKM. V was pared by 6 bases and J by 5 bases, with 9 bases of the junction left unmatched. CDR3 nucleotides: TGTGCCAGCAGGAAAAGACAGGGGGCGATTTATGGCTACACCTTC. Its translation is CASRKRQGAIYGYTF.

Turning to this clone: Additional DNA sequences in this sample encode the identical CDR3. This chain joins TRBV5-1 and TRBJ2-1; D is undetermined. The CDR3 is 13 residues long. CDR1 and CDR2 from the germline V gene are SGHRS and YFSETQ. V lost 0 bases, J lost 3 bases, and 4 bases lay in between. CDR3 region: CASSLDSYNEQFF. The DNA of the CDR3 is TGCGCCAGCAGCTTGGACAGCTACAATGAGCAGTTCTTC.

This rearrangement joins TRBV30 to TRBJ1-1; 7 positions agree with TRBD1. Germline CDR1 GTSNPN, CDR2 SVGIG (reference sequence). The CDR3 contains 13 residues. The V segment lost 6 bases and the J segment 3 bases; nucleotides outside the gene matches: 7. The CDR3 region has the DNA TGTGCCTGCCGACAGGGAGTTTACACTGAAGCTTTCTTT. Protein product: CACRQGVYTEAFF. Complete variable domain (other parts from reference TRBV30 and TRBJ1-1): SQTIHQWPATLVQPVGSPLSLECTVEGTSNPNLYWYRQAAGRGLQLLFYSVGIGQISSEVPQNLSASRPQDRQFILSSKKLLLSDSGFYLCACRQGVYTEAFFGQGTRLTVV.

This clone was detected only a few times. V and J are TRBV5-4 and TRBJ2-3, with 8 bases fitting TRBD2. CDR1 and CDR2 (germline): SGHNT, YYREEE (reference sequence). Losses at the gene ends were 4 bases for V and 4 bases for J; bases not matched to a gene: 11. The CDR3 length is 16 residues. This CDR3 is CASSIGLAGLSDTQYF. The DNA of the CDR3 is TGTGCCAGCAGCATTGGGTTAGCGGGATTGTCAGATACGCAGTATTTT.

At least ten counts were recorded for this clone. The V and J genes are TRBV28 and TRBJ2-5; 15 bases match TRBD2. This CDR3 has 16 residues. The germline V gene has CDR1 MDHEN and CDR2 SYDVKM. J gave up 5 bases and V 5 bases, and 6 bases lay outside the gene matches. Here the CDR3 reads CASSPRGLAGGETQYF. Here the CDR3 DNA reads TGTGCCAGCAGTCCCCGGGGACTAGCGGGAGGCGAGACCCAGTACTTC. The whole variable domain, remainder taken from reference TRBV28 and TRBJ2-5, is DVKVTQSSRYLVKRTGEKVFLECVQDMDHENMFWYRQDPGLGLRLIYFSYDVKMKEKGDIPEGYSVSREKKERFSLILESASTNQTSMYLCASSPRGLAGGETQYFGPGTRLLVL.

This clone appeared a single time. The chain carries TRBV10-2 and TRBJ2-4; unclear D gene. The CDR3 spans 12 residues. Trimming removed 0 bases at V and 10 bases at J, with 7 bases between. CDR1 and CDR2 (germline): WSHSY, SAAADI. This CDR3 reads CASSESREIQYF. CDR3 DNA sequence: TGCGCCAGCAGTGAGTCGAGAGAAATTCAGTACTTC.

The chain links TRBV9 to TRBJ2-1; 13 bases map to TRBD2. This CDR3 has 15 residues. Germline V gives CDR1 SGDLS, CDR2 YYNGEE. The trim removed 4 bases at V and 8 bases at J, leaving 6 bases unmatched. For the CDR3, the DNA is TGTGCCAGCAGCTGGGGACTAGCGGGAAATGATGAGCAGTTCTTC. It specifies CASSWGLAGNDEQFF.

The gene calls are TRBV28 and TRBJ1-2; D is undetermined. The CDR3 contains 13 residues. Germline-derived CDR1 and CDR2 are MDHEN and SYDVKM. Trimming stripped 3 bases from V and 8 bases from J, with 13 bases between. CDR3 nucleotide sequence: TGTGCCAGCAGTTTCTCGTCCCCCGGGGGCTACACCTTC. Its translation: CASSFSSPGGYTF.

The chain joins TRBV15 to TRBJ1-4; D gene ambiguous. Trimming shortened V by 0 bases and J by 6 bases, and 11 bases separated the two germline ends. The CDR3 runs to 15 residues. Germline V CDR1 and CDR2: LNHNV, YYDKDF (reference sequence). Here the CDR3 reads CATSRDTVGHEKLFF. The CDR3 bases are TGTGCCACCAGCAGAGATACGGTGGGCCATGAAAAACTGTTTTTT.

The chain employs TRBV7-9 and TRBJ2-7; D unclear. Deletions cut 4 bases from V and 1 base from J, with 14 bases between. This CDR3 is built from 15 residues. Germline V lookup: CDR1 SEHNR, CDR2 FQNEAQ (reference sequence). CDR3 in DNA: TGTGCCAGCAGCTACGGAGACACGCGGTCCTACGAGCAGTACTTC. Protein sequence: CASSYGDTRSYEQYF. The variable domain in full, with the rest retrieved from reference TRBV7-9 and TRBJ2-7, is DTGVSQNPRHKITKRGQNVTFRCDPISEHNRLYWYRQTLGQGPEFLTYFQNEAQLEKSRLLSDRFSAERPKGSFSTLEIQRTEQGDSAMYLCASSYGDTRSYEQYFGPGTRLTVT.

J is TRBJ2-2 and V is TRBV2, with D possibly TRBD1 on 6 matching bases. Germline V lookup: CDR1 SNHLY, CDR2 FYNNEI. V was trimmed by 6 bases and J by 4 bases, leaving 15 bases between them. This CDR3 has 15 residues. CDR3 protein: CASRDGTSFTGELFF. Here the CDR3 DNA reads TGTGCCAGCAGGGACGGGACATCTTTCACCGGGGAGCTGTTTTTT.